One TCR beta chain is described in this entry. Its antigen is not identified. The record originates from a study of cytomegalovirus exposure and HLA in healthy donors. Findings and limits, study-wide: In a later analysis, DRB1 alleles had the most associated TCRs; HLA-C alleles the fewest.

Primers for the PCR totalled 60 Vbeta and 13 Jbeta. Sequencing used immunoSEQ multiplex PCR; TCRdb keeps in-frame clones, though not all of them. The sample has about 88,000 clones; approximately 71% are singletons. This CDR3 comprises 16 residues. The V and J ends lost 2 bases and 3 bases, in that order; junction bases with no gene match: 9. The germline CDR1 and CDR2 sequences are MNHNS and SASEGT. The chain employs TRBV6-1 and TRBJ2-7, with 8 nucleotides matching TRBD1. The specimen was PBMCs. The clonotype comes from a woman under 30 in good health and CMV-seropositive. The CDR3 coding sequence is TGTGCCAGCAGTGAAATCGGACAGGGAGCTTTCTACGAGCAGTACTTC. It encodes CASSEIGQGAFYEQYF.